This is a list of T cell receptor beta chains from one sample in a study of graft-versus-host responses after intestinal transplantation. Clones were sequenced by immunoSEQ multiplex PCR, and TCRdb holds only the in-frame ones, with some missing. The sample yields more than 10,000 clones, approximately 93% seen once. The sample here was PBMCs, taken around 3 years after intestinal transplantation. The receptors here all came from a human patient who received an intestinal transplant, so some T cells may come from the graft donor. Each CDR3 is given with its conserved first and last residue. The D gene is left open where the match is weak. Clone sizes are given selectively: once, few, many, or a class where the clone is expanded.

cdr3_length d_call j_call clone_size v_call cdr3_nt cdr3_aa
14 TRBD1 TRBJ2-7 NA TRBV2 TGTGCCAGCGACCGGACAGGGCTTACCTACGAGCAGTACTTC CASDRTGLTYEQYF
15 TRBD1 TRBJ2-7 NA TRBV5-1 TGCGCCAGCAGCGCCACAGGGGGCGCGACCTACGAGCAGTACTTC CASSATGGATYEQYF
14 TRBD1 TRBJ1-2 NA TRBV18 TGTGCCAGCTCACTAACAGGGGGCGACTATGGCTACACCTTC CASSLTGGDYGYTF
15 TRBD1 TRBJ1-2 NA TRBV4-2 TGTGCCAGCAGCCCGCCGGGACAGATAAACTATGGCTACACCTTC CASSPPGQINYGYTF
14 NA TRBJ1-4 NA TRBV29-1 TGCAGCGTTGAAGTGTTGGACTCTGATGAAAAACTGTTTTTT CSVEVLDSDEKLFF
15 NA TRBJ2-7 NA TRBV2 TGTGCCAGCAGTGATGGAGGGTTTAGCTCCTACGAGCAGTACTTC CASSDGGFSSYEQYF
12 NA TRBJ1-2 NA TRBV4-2 TGTGCCAGCAGCCACGCTGAGTATGGCTACACCTTC CASSHAEYGYTF
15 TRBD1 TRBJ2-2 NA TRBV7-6 TGTGCCAGCAGCCCCGACAGGGGGGTGGCCGGGGAGCTGTTTTTT CASSPDRGVAGELFF
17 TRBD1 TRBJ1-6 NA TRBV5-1 TGCGCCAGCAGCTCGATACCGGGACAGGGGGCGAATTCACCCCTCCACTTT CASSSIPGQGANSPLHF
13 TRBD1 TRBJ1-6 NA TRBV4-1 TGCGCCAGCAGCCGCAGACAGGGGTCACCCCTCCACTTT CASSRRQGSPLHF
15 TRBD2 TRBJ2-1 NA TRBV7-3 TGTGCCAGCAGCCCCCTAGCGGGGGGGTACAATGAGCAGTTCTTC CASSPLAGGYNEQFF
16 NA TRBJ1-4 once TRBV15 TGTGCCACCAGCAGACCCCCGACGGTGGGGGATGAAAAACTGTTTTTT CATSRPPTVGDEKLFF
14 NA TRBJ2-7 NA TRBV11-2 TGTGCCAGCAGCTTAATCGGCACCTCCTACGAGCAGTACTTC CASSLIGTSYEQYF
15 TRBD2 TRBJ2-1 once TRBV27 TGTGCCAGCAGTCAAGGGACTAGCGGATACAATGAGCAGTTCTTC CASSQGTSGYNEQFF
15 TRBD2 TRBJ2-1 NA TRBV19 TGTGCCAGTAGTATTCTAGCGGGGGGTGTAGGTGAGCAGTTCTTC CASSILAGGVGEQFF
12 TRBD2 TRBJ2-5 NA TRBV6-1 TGTGCCAGCAGCGGGGGGGCTGAGACCCAGTACTTC CASSGGAETQYF
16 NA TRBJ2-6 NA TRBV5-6 TGTGCCAGCAGCTTGACAGTGGCGTCTGGGGCCAACGTCCTGACTTTC CASSLTVASGANVLTF
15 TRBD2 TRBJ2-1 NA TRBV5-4 TGTGCCAGCAGCTTGTGGGGCGGGGGGGACAATGAGCAGTTCTTC CASSLWGGGDNEQFF
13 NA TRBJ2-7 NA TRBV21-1 TGTGCCAGCAGCAAACAAAACTCCTACGAGCAGTACTTC CASSKQNSYEQYF
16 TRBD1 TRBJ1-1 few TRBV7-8 TGTGCCAGCAGCCTAGACAGGGTTGGCCTGGGCACTGAAGCTTTCTTT CASSLDRVGLGTEAFF
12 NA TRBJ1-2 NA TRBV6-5 TGTGCCAGCAGACCGAGGGGGTTAGGCTACACCTTC CASRPRGLGYTF
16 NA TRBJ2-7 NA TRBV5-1 TGCGCCAGCAGCTTGGTGGCGGGACGCGCCGACTACGAGCAGTACTTC CASSLVAGRADYEQYF
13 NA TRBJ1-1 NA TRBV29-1 TGCAGCGTTGAAGGGGTGGGGAACACTGAAGCTTTCTTT CSVEGVGNTEAFF
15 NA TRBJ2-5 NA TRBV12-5 TGTGCTAGTGGTTTGAGTCCTGCGGCGAGGGAGACCCAGTACTTC CASGLSPAARETQYF
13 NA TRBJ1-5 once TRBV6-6 TGTGCCAGCAGCTCCAGGGTCCCTCAGCCCCAGCATTTT CASSSRVPQPQHF
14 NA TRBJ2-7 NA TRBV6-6 TGTGCCAGCAGCTCCCGCCCAGGGACCTACGAGCAGTACTTC CASSSRPGTYEQYF
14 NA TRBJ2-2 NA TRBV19 TGTGCCACCCTCAGTTCCGCAGGCACCGGGGAGCTGTTTTTT CATLSSAGTGELFF
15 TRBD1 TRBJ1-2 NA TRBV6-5 TGTGCCAGCAGCAAGGGGGGACAGGGGAGCTATGGCTACACCTTC CASSKGGQGSYGYTF
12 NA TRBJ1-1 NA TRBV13 TGTGCCAGCAGCACACGGAACACTGAAGCTTTCTTT CASSTRNTEAFF
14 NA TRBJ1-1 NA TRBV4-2 TGTGCCAGCAGCCAAGAACCGGGGAACACTGAAGCTTTCTTT CASSQEPGNTEAFF
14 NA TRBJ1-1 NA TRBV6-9 TGTGCCAGCAGTTACGGGGAGGGAAGGACTGAAGCTTTCTTT CASSYGEGRTEAFF
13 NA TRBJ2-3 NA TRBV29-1 TGCAGCGTTGCCGGGAAATTTACAGATACGCAGTATTTT CSVAGKFTDTQYF
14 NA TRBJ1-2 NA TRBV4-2 TGTGCCAGCAGCCAAGAAGGGGGAGGTCGTGGCTACACCTTC CASSQEGGGRGYTF
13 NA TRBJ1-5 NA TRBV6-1 TGTGCCAGCAGTGACAGTCTTCCCCCCCCTAGGCATTTT CASSDSLPPPRHF
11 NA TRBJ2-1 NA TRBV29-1 TGCAGCGTCTCGGACAGTCGAGAGCAGTTCTTC CSVSDSREQFF
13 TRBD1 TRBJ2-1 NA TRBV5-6 TGTGCCAGCACCCTTTCAGGGGGCTATGAGCAGTTCTTC CASTLSGGYEQFF
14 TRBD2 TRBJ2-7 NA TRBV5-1 TGCGCCAGCAGCCCCGCGGGAGGGGTCCACGAGCAGTACTTC CASSPAGGVHEQYF
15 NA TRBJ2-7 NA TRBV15 TGTGCCACCAGCATTAGATCCCCAGGGACCTACGAGCAGTACTTC CATSIRSPGTYEQYF
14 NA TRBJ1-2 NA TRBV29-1 TGCAGCGCAACAGACCCTGGGGGCAACTATGGCTACACCTTC CSATDPGGNYGYTF
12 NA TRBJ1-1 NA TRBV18 TGTGCCAGCTCACCGCAGAACACTGAAGCTTTCTTT CASSPQNTEAFF
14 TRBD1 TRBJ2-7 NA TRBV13 TGTGCCAGCAGCTTTGGTGCAGGGGGCTACGAGCAGTACTTC CASSFGAGGYEQYF
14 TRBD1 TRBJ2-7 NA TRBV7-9 TGTGCCAGCAGCGCCCGGGACAGGGGCCACGAGCAGTACTTC CASSARDRGHEQYF
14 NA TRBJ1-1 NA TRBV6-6 TGTGCCAGCAGCTACGGAGCCATGAACACTGAAGCTTTCTTT CASSYGAMNTEAFF
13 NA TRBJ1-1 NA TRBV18 TGTGCCAGCTCCTCCGGTTCGAACACTGAAGCTTTCTTT CASSSGSNTEAFF
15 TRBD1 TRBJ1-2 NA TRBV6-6 TGTGCCATCACTTCCCCGGGACAGGGGGGGTTCGGCTACACCTTC CAITSPGQGGFGYTF
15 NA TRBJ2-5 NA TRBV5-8 TGTGCCAGCAGCTTTTTACTATGGCTCGAAGAGACCCAGTACTTC CASSFLLWLEETQYF
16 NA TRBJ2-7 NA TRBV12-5 TGTGCTAGTGGTTTGTGGCCCGGTAAAGCCTCCTACGAGCAGTACTTC CASGLWPGKASYEQYF
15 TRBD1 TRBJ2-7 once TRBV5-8 TGTGCCAGCAGCAGGGGACAGCCCGCCCTTTACGAGCAGTACTTC CASSRGQPALYEQYF
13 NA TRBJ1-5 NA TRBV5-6 TGTGCCAGCAGCTTGGGGGGTGGTCAGCCCCAGCATTTT CASSLGGGQPQHF
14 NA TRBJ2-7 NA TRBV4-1 TGCGCCAGCAGCCAGGCCCCGGAGGGCGGAGCGCAGTACTTC CASSQAPEGGAQYF
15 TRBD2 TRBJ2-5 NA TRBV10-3 TGTGCCATCAGTGAAGCGGGGCCTCCCCTAGAGACCCAGTACTTC CAISEAGPPLETQYF
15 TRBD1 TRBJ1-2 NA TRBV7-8 TGTGCCAGCAGCTTATGGACAGGGGCTAACTATGGCTACACCTTC CASSLWTGANYGYTF
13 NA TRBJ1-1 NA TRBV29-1 TGCAGCGCCCCGGTGGGCGCGAACACTGAAGCTTTCTTT CSAPVGANTEAFF
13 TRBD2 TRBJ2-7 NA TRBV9 TGTGCCAGCAGCGTAGCTAGCGGGGGCGAGCAGTACTTC CASSVASGGEQYF
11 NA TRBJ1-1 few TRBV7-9 TGTGCCAGCAAGAACACCAATGAAGCTTTCTTT CASKNTNEAFF
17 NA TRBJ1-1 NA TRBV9 TGTGCCAGCAGCGTAGGACCCCTCGGCGGATCGAACACTGAAGCTTTCTTT CASSVGPLGGSNTEAFF
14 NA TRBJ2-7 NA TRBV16 TGTGCCAGCAGCCACACAAAACCGGGCTACGAGCAGTACTTC CASSHTKPGYEQYF
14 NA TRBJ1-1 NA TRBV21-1 TGTGCCAGCAGCAAAGGGGCCTCGAACACTGAAGCTTTCTTT CASSKGASNTEAFF
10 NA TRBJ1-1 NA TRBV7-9 TGTGCCAGCAGCCGATATGAAGCTTTCTTT CASSRYEAFF
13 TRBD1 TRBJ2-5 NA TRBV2 TGTGCCAGCAGTGGGGGACAGGGGGGGACCCAGTACTTC CASSGGQGGTQYF